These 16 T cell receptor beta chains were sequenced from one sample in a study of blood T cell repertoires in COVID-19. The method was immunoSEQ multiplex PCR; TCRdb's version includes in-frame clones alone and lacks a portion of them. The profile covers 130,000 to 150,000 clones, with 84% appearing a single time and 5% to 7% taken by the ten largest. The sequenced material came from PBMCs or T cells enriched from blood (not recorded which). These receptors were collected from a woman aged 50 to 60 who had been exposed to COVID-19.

The CDR3 DNA reads as TGCGCCAGCAGCCAAGATTGGGCAGGGCGTCAGCCCCAGCATTTT. Protein sequence: CASSQDWAGRQPQHF. The J gene is TRBJ1-5, the V gene TRBV4-1; tentative D call: TRBD1 (5 bases). The germline gives CDR1 MGHRA, CDR2 YSYEKL. This CDR3 region has 15 residues. The ends were cut back, 0 bases at V and 6 bases at J, with 12 bases in the middle.

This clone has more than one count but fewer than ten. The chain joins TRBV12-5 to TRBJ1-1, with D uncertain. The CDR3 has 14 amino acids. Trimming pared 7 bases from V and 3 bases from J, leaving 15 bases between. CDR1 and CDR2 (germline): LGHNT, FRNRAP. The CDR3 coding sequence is TGTGCTAGTGCCCCGGACGGGAGGTACACTGAAGCTTTCTTT. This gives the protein CASAPDGRYTEAFF.

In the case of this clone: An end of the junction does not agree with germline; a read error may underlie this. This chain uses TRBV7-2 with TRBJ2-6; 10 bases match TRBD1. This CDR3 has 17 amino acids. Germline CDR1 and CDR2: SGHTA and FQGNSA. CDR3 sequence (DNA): TGTGCCAGCGGCTTAGTTGGGACAGGGGTTGGGGCCAACGTCCTGACTTTC. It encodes CASGLVGTGVGANVLTF.

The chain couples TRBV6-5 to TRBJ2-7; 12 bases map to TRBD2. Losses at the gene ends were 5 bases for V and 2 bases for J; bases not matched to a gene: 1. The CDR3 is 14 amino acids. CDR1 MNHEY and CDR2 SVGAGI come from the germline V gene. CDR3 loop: CASSPSGRAYEQYF. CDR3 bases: TGTGCCAGCAGTCCTAGCGGGAGGGCCTACGAGCAGTACTTC.

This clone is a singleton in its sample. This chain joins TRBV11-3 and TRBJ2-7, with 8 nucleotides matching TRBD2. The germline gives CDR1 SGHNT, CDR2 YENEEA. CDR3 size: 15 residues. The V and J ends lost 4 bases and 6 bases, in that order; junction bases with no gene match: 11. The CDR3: CASSSRGREGGEQYF. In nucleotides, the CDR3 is TGTGCCAGCAGCTCAAGGGGTCGGGAGGGCGGCGAGCAGTACTTC.

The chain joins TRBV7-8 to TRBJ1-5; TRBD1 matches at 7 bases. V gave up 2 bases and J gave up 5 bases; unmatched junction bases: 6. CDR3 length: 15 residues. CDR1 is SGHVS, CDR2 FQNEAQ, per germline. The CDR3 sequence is CASSLRQGFDQPQHF. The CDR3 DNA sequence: TGTGCCAGCAGCTTAAGACAGGGTTTCGATCAGCCCCAGCATTTT.

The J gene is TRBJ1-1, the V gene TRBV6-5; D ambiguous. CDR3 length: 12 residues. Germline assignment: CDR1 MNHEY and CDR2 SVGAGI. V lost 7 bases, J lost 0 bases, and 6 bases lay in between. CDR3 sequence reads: CASTDLNTEAFF. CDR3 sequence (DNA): TGTGCCAGCACCGACTTGAACACTGAAGCTTTCTTT.

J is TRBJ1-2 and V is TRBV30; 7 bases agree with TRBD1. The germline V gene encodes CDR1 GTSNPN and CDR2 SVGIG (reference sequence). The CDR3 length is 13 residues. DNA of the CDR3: TGTTCAACTCTTACCGGGACAGCCTATGGCTACACCTTC. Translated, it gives CSTLTGTAYGYTF.

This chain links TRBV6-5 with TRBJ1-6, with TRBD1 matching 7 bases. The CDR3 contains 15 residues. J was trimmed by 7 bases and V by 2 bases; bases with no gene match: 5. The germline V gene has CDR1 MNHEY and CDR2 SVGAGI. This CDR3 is CASSYARGLNSPLHF. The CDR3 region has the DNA TGTGCCAGCAGTTACGCCAGGGGGTTGAATTCACCCCTCCACTTT.

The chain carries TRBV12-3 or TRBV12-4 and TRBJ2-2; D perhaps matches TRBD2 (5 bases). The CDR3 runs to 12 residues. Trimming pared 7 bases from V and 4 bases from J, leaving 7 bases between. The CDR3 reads CASKRGTGELFF. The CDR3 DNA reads TGTGCCAGCAAACGGGGCACCGGGGAGCTGTTTTTT.

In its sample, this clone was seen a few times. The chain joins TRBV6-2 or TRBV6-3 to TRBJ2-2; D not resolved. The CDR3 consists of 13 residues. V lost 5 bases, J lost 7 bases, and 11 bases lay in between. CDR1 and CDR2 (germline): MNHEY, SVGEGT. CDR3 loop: CASSLPPLGELFF. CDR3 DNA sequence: TGTGCCAGCAGTCTCCCCCCCCTCGGGGAGCTGTTTTTT.

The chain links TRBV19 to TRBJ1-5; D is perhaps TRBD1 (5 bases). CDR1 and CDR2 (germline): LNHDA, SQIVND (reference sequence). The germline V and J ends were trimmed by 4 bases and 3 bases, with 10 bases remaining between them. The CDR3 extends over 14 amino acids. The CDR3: CASSTVGPNQPQHF. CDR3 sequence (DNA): TGTGCCAGTAGTACAGTGGGGCCCAATCAGCCCCAGCATTTT.

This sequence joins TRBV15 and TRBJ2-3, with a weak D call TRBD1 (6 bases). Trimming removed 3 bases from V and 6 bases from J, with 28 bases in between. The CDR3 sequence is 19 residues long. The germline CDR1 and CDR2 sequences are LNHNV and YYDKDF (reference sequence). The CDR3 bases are TGTGCCACCAGCAGTCCTGATACAGGGAGAGGTCTTGATGGGGATACGCAGTATTTT. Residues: CATSSPDTGRGLDGDTQYF.

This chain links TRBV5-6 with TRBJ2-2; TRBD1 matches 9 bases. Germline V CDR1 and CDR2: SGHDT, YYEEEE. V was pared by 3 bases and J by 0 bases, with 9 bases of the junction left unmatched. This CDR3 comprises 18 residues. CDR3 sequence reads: CASSWGQGRLTNTGELFF. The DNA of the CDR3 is TGTGCCAGCAGCTGGGGACAGGGACGTCTTACGAACACCGGGGAGCTGTTTTTT.

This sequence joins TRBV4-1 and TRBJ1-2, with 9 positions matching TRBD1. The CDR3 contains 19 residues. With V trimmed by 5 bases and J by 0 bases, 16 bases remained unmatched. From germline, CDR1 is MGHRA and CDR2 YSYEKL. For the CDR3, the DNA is TGCGCCAGCAGCTCCACGGGGGGACAGGGCACTCCAGCTAACTATGGCTACACCTTC. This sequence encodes CASSSTGGQGTPANYGYTF.

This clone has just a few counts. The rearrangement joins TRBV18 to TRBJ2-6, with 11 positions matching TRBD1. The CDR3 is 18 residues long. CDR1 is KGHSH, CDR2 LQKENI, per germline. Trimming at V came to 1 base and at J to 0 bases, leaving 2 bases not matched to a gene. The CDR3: CASSPRTGGDSGANVLTF. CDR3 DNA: TGTGCCAGCTCACCACGGACAGGGGGCGACTCTGGGGCCAACGTCCTGACTTTC.